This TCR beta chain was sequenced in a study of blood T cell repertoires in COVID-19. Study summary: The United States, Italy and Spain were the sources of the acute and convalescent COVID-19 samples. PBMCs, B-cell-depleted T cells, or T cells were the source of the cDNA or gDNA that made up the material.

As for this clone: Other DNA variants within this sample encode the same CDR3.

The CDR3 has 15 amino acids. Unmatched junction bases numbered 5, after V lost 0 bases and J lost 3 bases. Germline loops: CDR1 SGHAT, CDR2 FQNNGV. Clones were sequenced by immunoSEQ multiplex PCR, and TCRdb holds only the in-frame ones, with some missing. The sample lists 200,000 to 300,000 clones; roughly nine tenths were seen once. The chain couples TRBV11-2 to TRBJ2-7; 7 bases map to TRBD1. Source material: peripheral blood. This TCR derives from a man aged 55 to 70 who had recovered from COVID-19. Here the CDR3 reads CASSLDGGQIYEQYF. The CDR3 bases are TGTGCCAGCAGCTTAGATGGGGGACAGATCTACGAGCAGTACTTC. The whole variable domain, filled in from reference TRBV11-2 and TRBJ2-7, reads EAGVAQSPRYKIIEKRQSVAFWCNPISGHATLYWYQQILGQGPKLLIQFQNNGVVDDSQLPKDRFSAERLKGVDSTLKIQPAKLEDSAVYLCASSLDGGQIYEQYFGPGTRLTVT.